Each of the 10 T cell receptor beta chains below was sequenced from the same sample in a study of CD8 T cells in Susac syndrome. Random hexamers served to reverse transcribe about 0.45 to 1 ug RNA. TCRdb itself ran the immunoSEQ multiplex PCR reads through MiXCR, one entry per CDR3 protein. The data show roughly 130,000 distinct CDR3 sequences, with nearly 96% seen just once and 0.12% to 0.15% held by the top ten. Sequenced input: CD4+ T cells from PBMCs. The receptors derive from a human donor with Susac syndrome.

The V and J genes are TRBV6-5 and TRBJ2-4; maybe TRBD1 (6 bases). CDR3 size: 13 residues. CDR1 MNHEY and CDR2 SVGAGI come from the germline V gene. Trimming removed 2 bases at V and 7 bases at J, with 9 bases between. CDR3 loop: CASSYRQGNIQYF. The CDR3 DNA follows: TGTGCCAGCAGTTACCGCCAGGGGAACATTCAGTACTTC.

This sequence joins TRBV10-3 and TRBJ1-2, with a tentative D call TRBD1 (6 bases). V lost 5 bases to trimming and J lost 1 base, with 11 bases between them. The CDR3 extends over 14 amino acids. Germline V CDR1 and CDR2: ENHRY, SYGVKD. CDR3 loop: CAISTGTGNYGYTF. CDR3 DNA sequence: TGTGCCATCAGTACAGGGACGGGTAACTATGGCTACACCTTC.

J is TRBJ2-1 and V is TRBV6-2 or TRBV6-3; 7 nucleotides align to TRBD1. The V gene end was trimmed by 2 bases and the J gene end by 6 bases; junction bases not matched to a gene: 7. CDR1 is MNHEY and CDR2 is SVGEGT in the germline V gene. The CDR3 is 15 amino acids. The CDR3 loop reads CASSYPGQAANEQFF. The CDR3 DNA is TGTGCCAGCAGTTACCCCGGACAGGCGGCCAATGAGCAGTTCTTC.

The chain combines TRBV5-4 with TRBJ2-1; 7 bases are shared with TRBD2. V trimming: 1 base; J trimming: 8 bases; junction bases outside the gene matches: 9. The V gene's germline CDR1 is SGHNT and CDR2 YYREEE (reference sequence). CDR3 length: 15 amino acids. For the CDR3, the DNA is TGTGCCAGCAGCTTGAGGCTAGCGGCCGCGGATGAGCAGTTCTTC. Amino acids: CASSLRLAAADEQFF.

CDR3 loop: CASTPLSSVETQYF. The CDR3 region has the DNA TGTGCCAGCACCCCCTTGTCCTCCGTGGAGACCCAGTACTTC. This chain links TRBV12-3 or TRBV12-4 with TRBJ2-5; D gene uncertain. Trimming left V 7 bases short and J 5 bases short, with 17 bases between. The CDR3 covers 14 residues.

The table lists this clonotype with a count of one. The chain employs TRBV29-1 and TRBJ2-7, with 7 bases fitting TRBD2. The junction had 7 bases not matched to a gene; V was cut back by 4 bases and J by 1 base. CDR3 size: 14 residues. The V gene's germline CDR1 is SQVTM and CDR2 ANQGSEA. The CDR3 DNA follows: TGCAGCGTTGTTGACTCTAGCGGTTCCTACGAGCAGTACTTC. It specifies CSVVDSSGSYEQYF.

The V call is TRBV9, the J call TRBJ1-2; no definite D call. Trimming pared 4 bases from V and 5 bases from J, leaving 15 bases between. The CDR3 totals 14 residues. Germline CDR1 SGDLS, CDR2 YYNGEE. The CDR3 here is CASSPARERYGYTF. The CDR3 nucleotides read TGTGCCAGCAGCCCGGCCCGTGAACGGTATGGCTACACCTTC.

This clonotype was seen a few times. V gene TRBV27 combines with J gene TRBJ2-7, with a weak D call TRBD2 (5 bases). V was trimmed by 8 bases and J by 3 bases, leaving 11 bases between them. There are 12 residues in the CDR3. Germline V CDR1 and CDR2: MNHEY, SMNVEV (reference sequence). Here the CDR3 reads CASSSGSYEQYF. CDR3 bases: TGTGCCAGCTCGAGCGGAAGCTACGAGCAGTACTTC.

V usage is TRBV27 and J usage is TRBJ1-2; D possibly corresponds to TRBD1 (6 bases). V was pared by 1 base and J by 5 bases, with 14 bases between. Germline CDR1 MNHEY, CDR2 SMNVEV (reference sequence). This CDR3 is built from 15 residues. Written as DNA, the CDR3 is TGTGCCAGCAGTTTATGGGGGGGGCTCCGGTATGGCTACACCTTC. Amino acid sequence: CASSLWGGLRYGYTF.

The V call is TRBV20-1, the J call TRBJ2-1, with a weak D call TRBD2 (6 bases). Germline V gene lookup returns CDR1 DFQATT and CDR2 SNEGSKA (reference sequence). V was cut by 5 bases and J by 8 bases, with 16 bases left in between. The CDR3 has 13 amino acids. The DNA of the CDR3 is TGCAGTGCTCCTCGTAGCGGAGGGGATGAGCAGTTCTTC. It translates to CSAPRSGGDEQFF.